These 13 T cell receptor beta chains share one sample of origin, sequenced in a study of beta chain features in type 1 diabetes. The investigators reverse transcribed all of the isolated RNA, so they sequenced expressed TCRB transcripts. The repertoire was sequenced with immunoSEQ multiplex PCR; TCRdb's copy has only in-frame clones and lacks some. The sample comprises 860,000 or so clones, 15% to 20% of which are singletons, and 0.023% rests with the top ten. Sequenced material: naive CD4+ T cells from blood. The receptors were gathered from a woman aged 18-30 years in good health.

The gene calls are TRBV27 and TRBJ2-5, with TRBD2 matching over 7 bases. The DNA matches TRBJ2-7 better at its end, which makes the J call doubtful. The germline gives CDR1 MNHEY, CDR2 SMNVEV (reference sequence). CDR3 length: 13 residues. For the CDR3, the DNA is TGTGCCAGCAAGTCGGGGGGAGGACACGAGCAGTACTTC. Its translation: CASKSGGGHEQYF.

There are a few counts of this clone. The V and J genes are TRBV4-2 and TRBJ2-2, with unresolved D. This CDR3 contains 15 residues. Germline values: CDR1 LGHNA, CDR2 YNFKEQ. V lost 0 bases to trimming and J lost 3 bases, with 8 bases between them. CDR3 DNA sequence: TGTGCCAGCAGCCAAGATACAGCTTACACCGGGGAGCTGTTTTTT. Translating it yields CASSQDTAYTGELFF.

The rearrangement links TRBV4-3 to TRBJ1-4, with a weak D call TRBD1 (5 bases). V was pared by 4 bases and J by 13 bases, with 13 bases between. CDR3 size: 12 residues. Germline CDR1 LGHNA, CDR2 YSLEER. This chain's CDR3 is CASSRAAGRLFF. In nucleotides, the CDR3 is TGCGCCAGCAGCCGCGCGGCAGGGAGACTGTTTTTT.

This clone was picked up a small number of times. The chain employs TRBV6-1 and TRBJ2-3; weak D call: TRBD2 (6 bases). The germline V and J ends were trimmed by 2 bases and 1 base, with 22 bases remaining between them. From germline, CDR1 is MNHNS and CDR2 SASEGT. The CDR3 is made up of 19 amino acids. The chain's CDR3 is CASSERSRGWRDGTDTQYF. The CDR3 bases are TGTGCCAGCAGTGAACGCTCACGAGGGTGGCGGGATGGCACAGATACGCAGTATTTT.

The rearrangement uses TRBV19 and TRBJ2-2, with D unclear. The CDR3 runs to 14 residues. V lost 3 bases to trimming and J lost 4 bases, with 9 bases between them. The V gene's germline CDR1 is LNHDA and CDR2 SQIVND (reference sequence). CDR3 bases: TGTGCCAGTAGTATGGGAAGGCCCACCGGGGAGCTGTTTTTT. Its translation is CASSMGRPTGELFF.

The rearrangement uses TRBV7-2 and TRBJ2-5; the D gene is possibly TRBD2 (5 bases). Germline values: CDR1 SGHTA, CDR2 FQGNSA. With 3 bases removed from V and 1 base from J, the gap between germline ends came to 6 bases. This CDR3 is 13 amino acids long. CDR3 sequence reads: CASSFTSQETQYF. In DNA form, the CDR3 reads TGTGCCAGCAGCTTCACTAGCCAAGAGACCCAGTACTTC.

The V and J genes are TRBV11-2 and TRBJ1-2; 8 nucleotides match TRBD1. Per the germline V gene, CDR1 is SGHAT and CDR2 is FQNNGV. J lost 8 bases, V lost 5 bases, and 4 bases had no gene match. CDR3 length: 12 amino acids. CDR3 loop: CASSTGQGGYTF. The CDR3, as DNA: TGTGCCAGCAGCACAGGACAGGGAGGCTACACCTTC.

This clone was picked up a small number of times. This sequence joins TRBV4-1 and TRBJ2-3; TRBD1 agrees at 7 bases. Germline V gene lookup returns CDR1 MGHRA and CDR2 YSYEKL. The V segment lost 3 bases and the J segment 5 bases; nucleotides outside the gene matches: 2. The CDR3 extends over 13 amino acids. CDR3 sequence (DNA): TGCGCCAGCAGCCATCAGGGGGTAGATACGCAGTATTTT. Protein sequence: CASSHQGVDTQYF.

This clone was seen a few times. This chain uses TRBV28 with TRBJ1-4, with D unclear. Trimming removed 6 bases from V and 7 bases from J, with 15 bases in between. The germline V gene encodes CDR1 MDHEN and CDR2 SYDVKM. This CDR3 is built from 14 residues. The CDR3: CASSNDKLFEKLFF. The CDR3 region has the DNA TGTGCCAGCAGCAATGACAAACTATTTGAAAAACTGTTTTTT.

The chain recombines TRBV11-2 with TRBJ1-2; TRBD1 might be the D (5 bases). CDR1 is SGHAT, CDR2 FQNNGV, per germline. CDR3 size: 13 residues. Trimming took off 2 bases at V and 4 bases at J, with 8 bases between the two ends. This CDR3 is CASSLRGGYGYTF. In nucleotides, the CDR3 is TGTGCCAGCAGCTTAAGGGGCGGCTATGGCTACACCTTC.

The chain recombines TRBV11-2 with TRBJ2-1; TRBD2 aligns across 10 bases. Germline loops: CDR1 SGHAT, CDR2 FQNNGV. The CDR3 runs to 14 residues. J was trimmed by 12 bases and V by 2 bases; bases with no gene match: 7. The DNA of the CDR3 is TGTGCCAGCAGCTTAACTAGCGGGATACGCGGGCAGTTCTTC. It yields the protein CASSLTSGIRGQFF.

The V call is TRBV7-9, the J call TRBJ2-3; TRBD2 matches 10 bases. The trim removed 5 bases at V and 2 bases at J, leaving 7 bases unmatched. CDR1 is SEHNR and CDR2 is FQNEAQ in the germline V gene (reference sequence). The CDR3 contains 16 residues. The CDR3 nucleotides are TGTGCCAGCAGCACACTAGCGGGACCTTCCACAGATACGCAGTATTTT. Translating gives CASSTLAGPSTDTQYF.

This clone turned up a few times. The rearrangement joins TRBV25-1 to TRBJ1-6, with a weak D call TRBD1 (6 bases). Trimming pared 8 bases from V and 6 bases from J, leaving 11 bases between. The germline V gene encodes CDR1 MGHDK and CDR2 SYGVNS. The CDR3 is 13 amino acids. CDR3 coding DNA: TGTGCCAGCGCTGGACAGTTTAATTCACCCCTCCACTTT. Protein product: CASAGQFNSPLHF.